This TCR beta chain is drawn from a study of T-cell reconstitution after alpha-beta-depleted transplantation in children. Germline V CDR1 and CDR2: ENHRY, SYGVKD. The length of the CDR3 is 12 residues. V lost 4 bases to trimming and J lost 3 bases, with 7 bases between them. As it was prepared, the TCRbeta library received unique molecular identifiers. TCRdb analysed the PCR reads with MiXCR anew, one entry per CDR3 protein. This sample yields 240,000 or so distinct CDR3 sequences, of which approximately 12% are seen a single time; about 2.6% belongs to the top ten. The chain carries TRBV10-3 and TRBJ2-7, with TRBD1 as a possible D gene (6 bases). This receptor was taken from a human donor who donated a stem cell graft to a child with acute lymphoblastic leukemia. The source material was PBMCs from the stem cell graft donor, sampled from the stem cell graft. The CDR3 nucleotides are TGTGCCATCAGTGGAGGGGGCTACGAGCAGTACTTC. Translation: CAISGGGYEQYF.